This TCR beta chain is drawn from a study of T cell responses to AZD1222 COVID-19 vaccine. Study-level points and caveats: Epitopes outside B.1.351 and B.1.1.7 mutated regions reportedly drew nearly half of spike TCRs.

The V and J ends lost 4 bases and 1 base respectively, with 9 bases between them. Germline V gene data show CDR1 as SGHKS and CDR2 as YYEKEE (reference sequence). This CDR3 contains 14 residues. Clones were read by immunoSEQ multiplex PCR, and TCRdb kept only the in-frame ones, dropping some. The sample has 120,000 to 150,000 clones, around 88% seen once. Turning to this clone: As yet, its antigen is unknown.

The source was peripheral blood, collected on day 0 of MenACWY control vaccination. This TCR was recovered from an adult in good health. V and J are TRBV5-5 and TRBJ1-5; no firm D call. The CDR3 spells CASSPSRSNQPQHF. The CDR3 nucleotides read TGTGCCAGCAGCCCATCGAGGAGCAATCAGCCCCAGCATTTT.